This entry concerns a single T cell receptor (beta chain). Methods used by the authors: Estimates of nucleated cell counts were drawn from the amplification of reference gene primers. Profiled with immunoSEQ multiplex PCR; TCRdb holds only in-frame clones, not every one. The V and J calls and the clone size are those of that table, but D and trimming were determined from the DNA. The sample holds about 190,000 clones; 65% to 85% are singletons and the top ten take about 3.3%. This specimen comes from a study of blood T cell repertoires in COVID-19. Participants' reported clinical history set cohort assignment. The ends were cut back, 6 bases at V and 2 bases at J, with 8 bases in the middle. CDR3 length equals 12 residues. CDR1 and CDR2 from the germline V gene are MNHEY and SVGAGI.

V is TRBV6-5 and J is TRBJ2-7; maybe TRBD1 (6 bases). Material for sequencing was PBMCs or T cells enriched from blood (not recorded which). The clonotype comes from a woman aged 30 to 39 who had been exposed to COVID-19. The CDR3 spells CASRDSTYEQYF. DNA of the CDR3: TGTGCCAGCAGGGACAGTACCTACGAGCAGTACTTC.